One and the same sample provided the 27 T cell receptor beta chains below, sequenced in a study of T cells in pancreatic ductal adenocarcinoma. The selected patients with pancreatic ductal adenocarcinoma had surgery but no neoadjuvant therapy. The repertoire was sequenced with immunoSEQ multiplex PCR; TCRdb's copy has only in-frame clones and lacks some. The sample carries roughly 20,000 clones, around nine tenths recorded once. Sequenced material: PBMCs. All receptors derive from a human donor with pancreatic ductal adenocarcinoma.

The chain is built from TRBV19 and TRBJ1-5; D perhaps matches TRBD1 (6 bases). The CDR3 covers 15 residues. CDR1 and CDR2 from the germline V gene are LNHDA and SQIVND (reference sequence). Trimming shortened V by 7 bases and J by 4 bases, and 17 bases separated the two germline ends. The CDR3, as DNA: TGTGCCAGTACTATCACAGGGAAGGGGAATCAGCCCCAGCATTTT. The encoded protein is CASTITGKGNQPQHF. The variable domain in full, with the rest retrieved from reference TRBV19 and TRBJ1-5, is DGGITQSPKYLFRKEGQNVTLSCEQNLNHDAMYWYRQDPGQGLRLIYYSQIVNDFQKGDIAEGYSVSREKKESFPLTVTSAQKNPTAFYLCASTITGKGNQPQHFGDGTRLSIL.

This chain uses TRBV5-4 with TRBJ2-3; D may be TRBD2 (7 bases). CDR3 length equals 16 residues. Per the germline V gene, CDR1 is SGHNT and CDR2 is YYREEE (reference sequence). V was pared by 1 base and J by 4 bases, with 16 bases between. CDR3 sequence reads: CASSLKVGGQADTQYF. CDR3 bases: TGTGCCAGCAGCTTGAAAGTGGGGGGGCAGGCAGATACGCAGTATTTT.

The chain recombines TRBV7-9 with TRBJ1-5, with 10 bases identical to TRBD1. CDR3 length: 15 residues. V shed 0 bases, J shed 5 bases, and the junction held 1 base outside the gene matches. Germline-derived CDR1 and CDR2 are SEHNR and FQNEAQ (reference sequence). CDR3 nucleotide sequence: TGTGCCAGCAGCTTAGCGGGGACAGGGGATCAGCCCCAGCATTTT. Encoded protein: CASSLAGTGDQPQHF.

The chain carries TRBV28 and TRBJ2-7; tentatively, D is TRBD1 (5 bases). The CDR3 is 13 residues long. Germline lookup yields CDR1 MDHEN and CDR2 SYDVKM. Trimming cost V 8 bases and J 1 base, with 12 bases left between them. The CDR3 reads CASGHQESYEQYF. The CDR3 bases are TGTGCCAGCGGACACCAGGAATCCTACGAGCAGTACTTC.

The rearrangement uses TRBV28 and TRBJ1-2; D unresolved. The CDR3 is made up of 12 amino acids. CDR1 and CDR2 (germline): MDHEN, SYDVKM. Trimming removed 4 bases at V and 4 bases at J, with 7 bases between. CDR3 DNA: TGTGCCAGCAGTTGGGCAACCTATGGCTACACCTTC. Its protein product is CASSWATYGYTF.

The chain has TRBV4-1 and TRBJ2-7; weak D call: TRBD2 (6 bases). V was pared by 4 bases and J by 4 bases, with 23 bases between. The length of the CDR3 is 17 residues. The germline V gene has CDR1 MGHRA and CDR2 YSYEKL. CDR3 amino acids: CASSPFYDRGLFYEQYF. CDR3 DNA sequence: TGCGCCAGCAGCCCTTTCTACGATAGGGGACTCTTTTACGAGCAGTACTTC.

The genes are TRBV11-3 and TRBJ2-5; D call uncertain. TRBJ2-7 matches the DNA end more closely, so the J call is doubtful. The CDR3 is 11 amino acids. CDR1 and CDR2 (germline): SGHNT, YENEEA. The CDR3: CASSLTYEQYF. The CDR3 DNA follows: TGTGCCAGCAGCTTAACCTACGAGCAGTACTTC.

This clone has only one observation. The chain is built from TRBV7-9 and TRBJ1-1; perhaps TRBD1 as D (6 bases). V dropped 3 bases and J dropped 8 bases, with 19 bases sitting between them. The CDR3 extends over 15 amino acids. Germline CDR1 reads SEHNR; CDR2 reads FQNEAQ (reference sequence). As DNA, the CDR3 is TGTGCCAGCAGCTTGGAGGAACAGGGTGGGGCCGAAGCTTTCTTT. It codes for CASSLEEQGGAEAFF.

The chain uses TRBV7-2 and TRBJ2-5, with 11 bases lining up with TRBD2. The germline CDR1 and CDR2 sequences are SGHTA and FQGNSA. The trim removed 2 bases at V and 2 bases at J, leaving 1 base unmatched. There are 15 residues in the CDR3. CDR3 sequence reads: CASSLLAGGQETQYF. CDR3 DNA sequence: TGTGCCAGCAGCTTATTAGCGGGGGGGCAAGAGACCCAGTACTTC.

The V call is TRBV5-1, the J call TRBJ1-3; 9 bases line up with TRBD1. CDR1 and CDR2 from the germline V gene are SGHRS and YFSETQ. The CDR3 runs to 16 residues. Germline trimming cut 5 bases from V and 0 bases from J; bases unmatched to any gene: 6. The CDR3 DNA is TGCGCCAGCAGAGTTACAGGGGGCGGCTCTGGAAACACCATATATTTT. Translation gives CASRVTGGGSGNTIYF.

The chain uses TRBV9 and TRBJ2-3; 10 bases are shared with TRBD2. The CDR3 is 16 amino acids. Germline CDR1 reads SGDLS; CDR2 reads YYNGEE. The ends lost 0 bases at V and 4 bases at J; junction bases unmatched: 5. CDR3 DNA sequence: TGTGCCAGCAGCGTAGGTCCTAGCGGGGGACCAGATACGCAGTATTTT. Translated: CASSVGPSGGPDTQYF.

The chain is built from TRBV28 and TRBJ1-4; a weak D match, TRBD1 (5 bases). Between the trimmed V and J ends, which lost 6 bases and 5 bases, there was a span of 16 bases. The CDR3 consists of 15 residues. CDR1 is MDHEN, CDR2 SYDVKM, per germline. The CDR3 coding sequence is TGTGCCAGCAGACTTTCGGGCAGGGTGAATGAAAAACTGTTTTTT. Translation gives CASRLSGRVNEKLFF. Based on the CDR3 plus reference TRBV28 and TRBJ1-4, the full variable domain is DVKVTQSSRYLVKRTGEKVFLECVQDMDHENMFWYRQDPGLGLRLIYFSYDVKMKEKGDIPEGYSVSREKKERFSLILESASTNQTSMYLCASRLSGRVNEKLFFGSGTQLSVL.

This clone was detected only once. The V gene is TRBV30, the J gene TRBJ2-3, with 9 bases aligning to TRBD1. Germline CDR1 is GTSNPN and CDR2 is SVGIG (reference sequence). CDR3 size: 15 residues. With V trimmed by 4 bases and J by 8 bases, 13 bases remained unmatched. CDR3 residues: CAWTLLGQGQATQYF. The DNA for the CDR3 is TGTGCCTGGACGTTACTAGGACAGGGGCAGGCTACGCAGTATTTT.

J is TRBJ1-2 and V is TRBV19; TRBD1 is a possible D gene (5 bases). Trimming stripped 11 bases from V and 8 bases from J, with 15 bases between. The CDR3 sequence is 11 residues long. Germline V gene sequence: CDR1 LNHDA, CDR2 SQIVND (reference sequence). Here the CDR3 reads CALAGPSGYTF. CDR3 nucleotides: TGTGCCCTCGCAGGGCCGTCCGGCTACACCTTC. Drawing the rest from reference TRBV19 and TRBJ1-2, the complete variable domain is DGGITQSPKYLFRKEGQNVTLSCEQNLNHDAMYWYRQDPGQGLRLIYYSQIVNDFQKGDIAEGYSVSREKKESFPLTVTSAQKNPTAFYLCALAGPSGYTFGSGTRLTVV.

CDR3: CASSFMGGRGRTSEAFF. CDR3 DNA: TGTGCCAGCAGCTTCATGGGCGGCAGGGGGCGGACTTCTGAAGCTTTCTTT. The chain carries TRBV7-2 and TRBJ1-1, with 8 bases aligning to TRBD1. The CDR3 runs to 17 residues. The J segment lost 6 bases and the V segment lost 3 bases, leaving 15 bases of the junction unmatched. Germline CDR1 is SGHTA and CDR2 is FQGNSA.

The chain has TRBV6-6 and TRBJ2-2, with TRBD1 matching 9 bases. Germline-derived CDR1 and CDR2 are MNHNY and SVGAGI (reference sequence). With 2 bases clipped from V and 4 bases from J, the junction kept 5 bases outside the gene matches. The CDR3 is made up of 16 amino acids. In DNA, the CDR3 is TGTGCCAGCAGTTACGGACAGGGGCGAGGCACCGGGGAGCTGTTTTTT. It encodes CASSYGQGRGTGELFF.

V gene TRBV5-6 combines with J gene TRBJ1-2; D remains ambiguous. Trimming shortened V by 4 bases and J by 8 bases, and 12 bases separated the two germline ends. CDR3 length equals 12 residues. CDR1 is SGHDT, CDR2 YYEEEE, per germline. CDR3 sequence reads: CASSLGVGGYTF. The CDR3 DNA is TGTGCCAGCAGCCTAGGCGTTGGGGGCTACACCTTC.

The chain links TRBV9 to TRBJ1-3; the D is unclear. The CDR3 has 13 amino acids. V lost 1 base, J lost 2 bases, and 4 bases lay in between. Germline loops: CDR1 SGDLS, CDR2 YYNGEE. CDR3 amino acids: CASSVTAGNTIYF. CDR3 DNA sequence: TGTGCCAGCAGCGTAACGGCTGGAAACACCATATATTTT.

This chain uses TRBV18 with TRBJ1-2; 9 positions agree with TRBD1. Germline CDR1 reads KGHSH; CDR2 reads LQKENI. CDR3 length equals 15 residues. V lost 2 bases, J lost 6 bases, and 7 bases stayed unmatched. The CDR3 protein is CASSPRQGGADGYTF. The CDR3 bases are TGTGCCAGCTCACCAAGACAGGGGGGGGCCGATGGCTACACCTTC.

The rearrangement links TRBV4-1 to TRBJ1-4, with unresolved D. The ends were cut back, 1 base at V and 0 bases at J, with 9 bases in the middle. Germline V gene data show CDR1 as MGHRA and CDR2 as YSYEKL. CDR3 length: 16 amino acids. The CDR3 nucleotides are TGCGCCAGCAGCCAAGTAGCGAACCCAACTAATGAAAAACTGTTTTTT. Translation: CASSQVANPTNEKLFF.

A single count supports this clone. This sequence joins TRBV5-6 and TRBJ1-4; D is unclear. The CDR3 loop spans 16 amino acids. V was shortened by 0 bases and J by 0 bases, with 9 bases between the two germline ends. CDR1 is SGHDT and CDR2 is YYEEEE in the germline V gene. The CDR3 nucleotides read TGTGCCAGCAGCTTGGTTGGGAGCGCAACTAATGAAAAACTGTTTTTT. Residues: CASSLVGSATNEKLFF.

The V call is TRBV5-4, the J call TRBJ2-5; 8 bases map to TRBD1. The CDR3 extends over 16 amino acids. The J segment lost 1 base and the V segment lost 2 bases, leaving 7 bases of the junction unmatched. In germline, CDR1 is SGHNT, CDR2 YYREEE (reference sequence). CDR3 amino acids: CASSFDKTGAQETQYF. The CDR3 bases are TGTGCCAGCAGCTTCGACAAGACAGGGGCCCAAGAGACCCAGTACTTC.

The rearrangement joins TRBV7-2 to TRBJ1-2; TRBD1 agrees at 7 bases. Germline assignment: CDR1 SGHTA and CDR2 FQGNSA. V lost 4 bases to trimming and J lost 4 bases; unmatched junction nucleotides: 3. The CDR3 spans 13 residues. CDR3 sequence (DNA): TGTGCCAGCAGCTCAGGGACAGTCTATGGCTACACCTTC. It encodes CASSSGTVYGYTF.

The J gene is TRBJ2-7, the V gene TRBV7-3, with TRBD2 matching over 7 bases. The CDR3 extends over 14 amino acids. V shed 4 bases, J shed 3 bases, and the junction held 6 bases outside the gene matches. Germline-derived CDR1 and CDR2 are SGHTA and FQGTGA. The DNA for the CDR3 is TGTGCCAGCAGCTCAAGCGGGGACCACTACGAGCAGTACTTC. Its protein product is CASSSSGDHYEQYF.

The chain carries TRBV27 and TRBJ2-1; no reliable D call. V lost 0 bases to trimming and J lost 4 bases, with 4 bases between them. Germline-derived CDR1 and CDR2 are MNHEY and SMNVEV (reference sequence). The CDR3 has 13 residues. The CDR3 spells CASSLSRYNEQFF. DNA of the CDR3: TGTGCCAGCAGTTTATCGAGGTACAATGAGCAGTTCTTC.

CDR3 sequence (DNA): TGCGCCAGCAGGGGGACAGCAAGCACAGATACGCAGTATTTT. This sequence encodes CASRGTASTDTQYF. This chain links TRBV5-1 with TRBJ2-3, with 7 bases lining up with TRBD1. J gave up 0 bases and V 5 bases, and 3 bases lay outside the gene matches. The CDR3 loop spans 14 amino acids. Germline CDR1 is SGHRS and CDR2 is YFSETQ. The full variable domain, in which reference TRBV5-1 and TRBJ2-3 provide the parts outside the CDR3, is KAGVTQTPRYLIKTRGQQVTLSCSPISGHRSVSWYQQTPGQGLQFLFEYFSETQRNKGNFPGRFSGRQFSNSRSEMNVSTLELGDSALYLCASRGTASTDTQYFGPGTRLTVL.

CDR3 in amino acids: CASGQGAGELFF. CDR3 DNA: TGTGCCAGCGGGCAGGGGGCCGGGGAGCTGTTTTTT. The V and J genes are TRBV5-4 and TRBJ2-2, with 7 bases aligning to TRBD1. The CDR3 is made up of 12 amino acids. CDR1 is SGHNT, CDR2 YYREEE, per germline (reference sequence). V trimming: 7 bases; J trimming: 6 bases; junction bases outside the gene matches: 3.